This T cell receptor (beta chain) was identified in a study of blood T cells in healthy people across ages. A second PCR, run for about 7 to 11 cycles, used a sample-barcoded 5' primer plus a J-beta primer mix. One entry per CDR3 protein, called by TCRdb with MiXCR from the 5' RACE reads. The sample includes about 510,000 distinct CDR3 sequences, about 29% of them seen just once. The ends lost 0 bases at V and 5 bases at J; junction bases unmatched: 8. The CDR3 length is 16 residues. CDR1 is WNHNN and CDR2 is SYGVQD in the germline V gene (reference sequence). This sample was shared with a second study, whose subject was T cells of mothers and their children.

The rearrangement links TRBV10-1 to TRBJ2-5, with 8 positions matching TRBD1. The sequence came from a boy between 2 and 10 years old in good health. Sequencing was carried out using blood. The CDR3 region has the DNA TGCGCCAGCAGTGAGTCGAGAACAGGGGGTCGGGAGACCCAGTACTTC. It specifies CASSESRTGGRETQYF.